This T cell receptor (beta chain) was identified in a study of T cell changes during pregnancy in multiple sclerosis. Produced via immunoSEQ multiplex PCR; TCRdb's table is partial and in-frame only. Of tens of thousands of clones listed, around 93% are singletons. This CDR3 comprises 16 residues. V dropped 0 bases and J dropped 4 bases, with 13 bases sitting between them. Germline V gives CDR1 WNHNN, CDR2 SYGVQD (reference sequence). This chain uses TRBV10-1 with TRBJ1-5; no firm D call. Sequenced material: CD8+ T cells from peripheral blood mononuclear cells, taken after pregnancy. This TCR was sampled from a female donor with multiple sclerosis, enrolled in a pregnancy study. The CDR3 sequence: CASSESSPTGNQPQHF. For the CDR3, the DNA is TGCGCCAGCAGTGAGTCATCGCCCACGGGGAATCAGCCCCAGCATTTT.